This T cell receptor beta chain originates from a study of T cells after yellow fever vaccination. In the study overall: SMART-Seq v4 Ultra Low Input served to prepare low-cell-number fractions. Study-level results: Clones from primary vaccination mostly reappeared after the booster (approximately 96% CD4, under 90% CD8).

The table lists this clonotype with a few counts. What it binds is unknown. TCRdb fed the 5' RACE reads into MiXCR, producing one record per CDR3 protein. Of some 500,000 distinct CDR3 sequences in the sample, roughly 13% are singletons; the top ten hold over 12%. CDR1 and CDR2 (germline): SGHVS, FNYEAQ. Trimming took 5 bases from V and 0 from J, leaving 11 bases between them. The CDR3 contains 15 residues. V gene TRBV7-6 combines with J gene TRBJ2-1; D gene uncertain. This TCR came from a man under 40 who received the YFV17D yellow fever vaccine. This material consisted of PBMCs, taken on the day of the yellow fever booster vaccination. The CDR3 region is CASSVGTPSYNEQFF. The DNA for the CDR3 is TGTGCCAGCAGCGTCGGAACCCCCTCCTACAATGAGCAGTTCTTC. The whole variable domain, remainder taken from reference TRBV7-6 and TRBJ2-1, is GAGVSQSPRYKVTKRGQDVALRCDPISGHVSLYWYRQALGQGPEFLTYFNYEAQQDKSGLPNDRFSAERPEGSISTLTIQRTEQRDSAMYRCASSVGTPSYNEQFFGPGTRLTVL.